This T cell receptor (beta chain) was sequenced in a study of cytomegalovirus exposure and HLA in healthy donors. General observations from the study: In a later analysis, first-cohort TCR clusters were found to tend to co-occur in the 130 or so validation repertoires. Among TCR beta chains, those listed as cytomegalovirus-associated numbered roughly 150.

The CDR3 is 13 amino acids. With 8 bases removed from V and 2 bases from J, the gap between germline ends came to 12 bases. Germline CDR1 reads SNHLY; CDR2 reads FYNNEI. Points on this clone: Its specificity is unknown.

The donors were part of the roughly 130-subject validation cohort, which stood apart from the roughly 640-subject first cohort. Produced via immunoSEQ multiplex PCR; TCRdb's table is partial and in-frame only. The table lists about 160,000 clones, 89% of them singletons, with 4% to 5% in the top ten. The V gene is TRBV2, the J gene TRBJ1-1; D possibly corresponds to TRBD1 (6 bases). The material sequenced was PBMCs. This receptor was identified in a man aged 18 to 30 in good health and CMV-seropositive. CDR3 loop: CASVGGHNTEAFF. DNA for the CDR3: TGTGCCAGCGTAGGGGGACACAACACTGAAGCTTTCTTT.